This T cell receptor (beta chain) is from a study of cytomegalovirus exposure and HLA in healthy donors. Points from the study as a whole: Associated with cytomegalovirus, according to the listing, were around 170 TCR beta chains.

The CDR3 length is 17 residues. CDR1 and CDR2 from the germline V gene are SEHNR and FQNEAQ (reference sequence). Losses at the gene ends were 5 bases for V and 0 bases for J; bases not matched to a gene: 13. The donors were in the approximately 130-subject validation cohort, distinct from the approximately 610-subject first cohort. This clone was seen once. What it binds is not known. TCRdb's copy holds only in-frame clones and misses some; the assay was immunoSEQ multiplex PCR. The sample holds 140,000 to 150,000 clones, roughly 87% seen once. J is TRBJ2-7 and V is TRBV7-9, with 7 positions matching TRBD2. The receptor was derived from a man between 18 and 35 years old in good health and CMV-seropositive. The material sequenced was PBMCs. The DNA for the CDR3 is TGTGCCAGCAGCCCCCCCGGGGGAGCGGGATACTCCTACGAGCAGTACTTC. It encodes CASSPPGGAGYSYEQYF. Supplemented by reference TRBV7-9 and TRBJ2-7, the full variable domain reads DTGVSQNPRHKITKRGQNVTFRCDPISEHNRLYWYRQTLGQGPEFLTYFQNEAQLEKSRLLSDRFSAERPKGSFSTLEIQRTEQGDSAMYLCASSPPGGAGYSYEQYFGPGTRLTVT.